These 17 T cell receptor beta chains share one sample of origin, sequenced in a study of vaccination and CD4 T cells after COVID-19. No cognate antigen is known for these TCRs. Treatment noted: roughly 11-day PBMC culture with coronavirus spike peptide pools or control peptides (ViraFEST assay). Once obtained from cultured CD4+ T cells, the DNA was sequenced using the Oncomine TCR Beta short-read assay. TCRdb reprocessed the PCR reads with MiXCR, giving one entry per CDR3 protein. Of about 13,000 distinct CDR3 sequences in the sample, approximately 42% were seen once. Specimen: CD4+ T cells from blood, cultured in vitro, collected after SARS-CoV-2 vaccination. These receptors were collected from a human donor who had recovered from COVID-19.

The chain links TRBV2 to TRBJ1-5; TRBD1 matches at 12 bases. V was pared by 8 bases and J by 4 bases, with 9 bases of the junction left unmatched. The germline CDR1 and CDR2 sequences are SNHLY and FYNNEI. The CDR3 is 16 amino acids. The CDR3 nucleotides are TGTGCCAGCGCTTTGCCGGGACAGGGGGCTAATCAGCCCCAGCATTTT. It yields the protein CASALPGQGANQPQHF.

The CDR3 DNA sequence: TGTGCCAGCAGCAGACTAGCGGGGAGCCAAGAGACCCAGTACTTC. Translation: CASSRLAGSQETQYF. The V gene is TRBV7-8, the J gene TRBJ2-5; TRBD2 matches 11 bases. CDR1 SGHVS and CDR2 FQNEAQ come from the germline V gene. After removal of 5 bases from V and 1 base from J, the junction contained 3 bases not matched to a gene. The CDR3 consists of 15 residues.

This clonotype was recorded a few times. The CDR3 DNA reads as TGTGCCACCGAGGACAGACTAAAAGGCTTAGAAGCTTTCTTT. This translates into CATEDRLKGLEAFF. The chain carries TRBV6-4 and TRBJ1-1; TRBD1 is a possible D gene (6 bases). CDR1 MRHNA and CDR2 SNTAGT come from the germline V gene. CDR3 length: 14 residues. V lost 10 bases and J 8 bases, leaving 23 bases between the germline ends.

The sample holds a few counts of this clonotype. The DNA of the CDR3 is TGTGCCAGCAGTTCTACCGGAAACTATGGCTACACCTTC. It yields the protein CASSSTGNYGYTF. The rearrangement links TRBV27 to TRBJ1-2; D remains unclear. Per the germline V gene, CDR1 is MNHEY and CDR2 is SMNVEV (reference sequence). V lost 4 bases and J lost 2, with 8 bases in between. This CDR3 has 13 residues.

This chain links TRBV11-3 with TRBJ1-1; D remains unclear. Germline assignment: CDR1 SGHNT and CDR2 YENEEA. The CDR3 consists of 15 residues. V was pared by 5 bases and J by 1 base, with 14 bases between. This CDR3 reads CASSDRGEGNTEAFF. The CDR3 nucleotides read TGTGCCAGCAGCGATCGCGGGGAGGGGAACACTGAAGCTTTCTTT.

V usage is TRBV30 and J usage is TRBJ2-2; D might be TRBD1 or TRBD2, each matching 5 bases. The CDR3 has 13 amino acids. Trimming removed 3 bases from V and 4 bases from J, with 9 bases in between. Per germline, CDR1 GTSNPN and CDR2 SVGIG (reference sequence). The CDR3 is CAWRRGPTGELFF. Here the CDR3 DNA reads TGTGCCTGGAGGAGGGGTCCCACCGGGGAGCTGTTTTTT. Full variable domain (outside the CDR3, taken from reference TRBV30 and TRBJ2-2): SQTIHQWPATLVQPVGSPLSLECTVEGTSNPNLYWYRQAAGRGLQLLFYSVGIGQISSEVPQNLSASRPQDRQFILSSKKLLLSDSGFYLCAWRRGPTGELFFGEGSRLTVL.

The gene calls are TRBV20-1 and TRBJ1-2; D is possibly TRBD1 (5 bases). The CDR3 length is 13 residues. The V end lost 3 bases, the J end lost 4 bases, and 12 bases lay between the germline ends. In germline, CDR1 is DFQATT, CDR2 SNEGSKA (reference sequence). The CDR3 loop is CSASSGLGYGYTF. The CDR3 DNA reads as TGCAGTGCTAGTTCAGGGCTCGGCTATGGCTACACCTTC.

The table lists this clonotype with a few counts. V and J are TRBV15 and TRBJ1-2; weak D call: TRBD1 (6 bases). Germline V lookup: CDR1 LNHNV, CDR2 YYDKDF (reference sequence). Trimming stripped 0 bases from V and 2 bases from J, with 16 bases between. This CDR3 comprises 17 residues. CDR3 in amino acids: CATSRDRGEDINYGYTF. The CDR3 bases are TGTGCCACCAGCAGAGACAGGGGCGAGGACATAAACTATGGCTACACCTTC.

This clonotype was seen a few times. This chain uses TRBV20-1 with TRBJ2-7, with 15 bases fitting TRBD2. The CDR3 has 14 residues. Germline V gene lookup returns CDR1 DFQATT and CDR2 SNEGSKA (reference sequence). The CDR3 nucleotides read TGCAAGGGACTAGCGGGAGGCCCCTCCTACGAGCAGTACTTC. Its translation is CKGLAGGPSYEQYF.

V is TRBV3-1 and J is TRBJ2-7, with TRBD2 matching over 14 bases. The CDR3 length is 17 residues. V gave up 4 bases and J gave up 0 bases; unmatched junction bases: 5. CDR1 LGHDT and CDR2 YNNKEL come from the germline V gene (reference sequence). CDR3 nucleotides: TGTGCCAGCAGCCGGGGGACTAGCGGGGGAAGCTCCTACGAGCAGTACTTC. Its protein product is CASSRGTSGGSSYEQYF.

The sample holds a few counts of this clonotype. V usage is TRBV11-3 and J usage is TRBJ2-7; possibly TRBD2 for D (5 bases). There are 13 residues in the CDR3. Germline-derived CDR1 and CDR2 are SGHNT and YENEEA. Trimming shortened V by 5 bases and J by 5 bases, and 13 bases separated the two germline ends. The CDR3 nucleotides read TGTGCCAGCAGCAGCACTAGTTTCGACGAGCAGTACTTC. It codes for CASSSTSFDEQYF.

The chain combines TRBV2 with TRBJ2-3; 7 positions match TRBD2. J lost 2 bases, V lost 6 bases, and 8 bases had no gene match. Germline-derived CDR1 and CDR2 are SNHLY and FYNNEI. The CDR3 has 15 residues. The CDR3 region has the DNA TGTGCCAGCAGGGAGCGGGGACCATACACAGATACGCAGTATTTT. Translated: CASRERGPYTDTQYF.

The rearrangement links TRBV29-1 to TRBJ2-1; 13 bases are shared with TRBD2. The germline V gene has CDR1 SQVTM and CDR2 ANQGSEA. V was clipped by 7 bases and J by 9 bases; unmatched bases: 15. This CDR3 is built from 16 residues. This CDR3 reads CSGDHGGGLAGSEQFF. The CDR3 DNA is TGCAGCGGGGACCACGGGGGGGGACTAGCGGGATCTGAGCAGTTCTTC.

The CDR3 loop is CASSRMGPANYGYTF. The CDR3 DNA reads TGTGCCAGTAGTAGAATGGGGCCGGCTAACTATGGCTACACCTTC. The chain is built from TRBV19 and TRBJ1-2, with D possibly TRBD1 on 5 matching bases. Trimming took off 4 bases at V and 0 bases at J, with 12 bases between the two ends. The germline CDR1 and CDR2 sequences are LNHDA and SQIVND (reference sequence). The CDR3 has 15 residues. Complete variable domain (other parts from reference TRBV19 and TRBJ1-2): DGGITQSPKYLFRKEGQNVTLSCEQNLNHDAMYWYRQDPGQGLRLIYYSQIVNDFQKGDIAEGYSVSREKKESFPLTVTSAQKNPTAFYLCASSRMGPANYGYTFGSGTRLTVV.

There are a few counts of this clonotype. The CDR3 nucleotides are TGTGCCATCAGTGAGTCGAACCCCCATCAGCCCCAGCATTTT. Amino acid sequence: CAISESNPHQPQHF. The chain has TRBV10-3 and TRBJ1-5; D unresolved. Germline V gives CDR1 ENHRY, CDR2 SYGVKD. The V and J ends lost 0 bases and 5 bases respectively, with 8 bases between them. The CDR3 has 14 amino acids.

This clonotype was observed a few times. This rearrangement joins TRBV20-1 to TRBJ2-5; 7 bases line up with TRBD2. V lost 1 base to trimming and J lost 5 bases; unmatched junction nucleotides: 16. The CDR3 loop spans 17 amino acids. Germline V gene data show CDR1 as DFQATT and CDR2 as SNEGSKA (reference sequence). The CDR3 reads CSARVARGGAPLETQYF. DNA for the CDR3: TGCAGTGCTAGAGTAGCCCGCGGGGGTGCGCCATTGGAGACCCAGTACTTC.

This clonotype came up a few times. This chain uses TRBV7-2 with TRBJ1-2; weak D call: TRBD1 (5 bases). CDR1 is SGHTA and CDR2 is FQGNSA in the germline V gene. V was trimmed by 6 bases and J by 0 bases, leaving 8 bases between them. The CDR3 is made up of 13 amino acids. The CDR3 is CASRPTANYGYTF. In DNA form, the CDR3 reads TGTGCCAGCAGACCGACAGCTAACTATGGCTACACCTTC.